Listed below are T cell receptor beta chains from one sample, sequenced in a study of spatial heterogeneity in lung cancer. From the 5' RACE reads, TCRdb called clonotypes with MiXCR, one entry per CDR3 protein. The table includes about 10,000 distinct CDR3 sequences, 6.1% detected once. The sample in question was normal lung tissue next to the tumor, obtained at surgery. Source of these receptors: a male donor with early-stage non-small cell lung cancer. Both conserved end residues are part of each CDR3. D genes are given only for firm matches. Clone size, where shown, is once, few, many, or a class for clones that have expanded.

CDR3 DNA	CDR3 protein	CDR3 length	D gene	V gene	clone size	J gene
TGTGCCAGCAGTCATCCCTCTGGGGGAACGTCGGAAGCTTTCTTT	CASSHPSGGTSEAFF	15	.	TRBV12-3/TRBV12-4	many	TRBJ1-1
TGCAGTGCTAGCGGGGGAACTGAAGCTTTCTTT	CSASGGTEAFF	11	.	TRBV20-1	many	TRBJ1-1
TGTGCCAGCAGCTTGGGACAGGGGAGGACTGAAGCTTTCTTT	CASSLGQGRTEAFF	14	TRBD1	TRBV7-6	many	TRBJ1-1
TGTGCCAGCAGCCCAAAGGACAGGGAGGACTACGAGCAGTACTTC	CASSPKDREDYEQYF	15	TRBD1	TRBV5-6	many	TRBJ2-7
TGCGCCAGCAGCTTGGGGTCTAGCGGGAGTGGCAATGAGCAGTTCTTC	CASSLGSSGSGNEQFF	16	TRBD2	TRBV5-1	many	TRBJ2-1
TGTGCCAGCAGTTACCACCTAGCGGGGAAACTCACAGATACGCAGTATTTT	CASSYHLAGKLTDTQYF	17	TRBD2	TRBV6-5	many	TRBJ2-3
TGTGCCAGCAGCGCTAGCGGGAGCATATTTAATGAGCAGTTCTTC	CASSASGSIFNEQFF	15	TRBD2	TRBV9	.	TRBJ2-1
TGTGCCAGCAGTTACTCGAGGGCAAGGGAAGCTTTCTTT	CASSYSRAREAFF	13	.	TRBV6-5	many	TRBJ1-1
TGCAGTGCGCTAGCGGGAAGCACAGATACGCAGTATTTT	CSALAGSTDTQYF	13	TRBD2	TRBV20-1	many	TRBJ2-3
TGCGCCAGCAGCTTGCAGCGGGAGTCTAATGAGCAGTTCTTC	CASSLQRESNEQFF	14	TRBD2	TRBV5-1	.	TRBJ2-1
TGCAGTGCTAGAGATCAAGGACAGAGTAGCCAAGAGACCCAGTACTTC	CSARDQGQSSQETQYF	16	.	TRBV20-1	many	TRBJ2-5
TGTGCCAGCAGTTCCCATCGACAGGGACGGAACTATGGCTACACCTTC	CASSSHRQGRNYGYTF	16	TRBD1	TRBV27	many	TRBJ1-2
TGTGCCAGCAGCTTGGAGTGGGACAGCTCCTACGAGCAGTACTTC	CASSLEWDSSYEQYF	15	TRBD1	TRBV5-5	.	TRBJ2-7
TGTGCCAGCAGCCCGCTCGGGGCGCCCCAAGAGACCCAGTACTTC	CASSPLGAPQETQYF	15	.	TRBV7-3	many	TRBJ2-5
TGTGCCAGCTCACCACCGGGACAGGGTGTTTTAAGCGGCTACACCTTC	CASSPPGQGVLSGYTF	16	TRBD1	TRBV18	many	TRBJ1-2
TGTGCCACCAGTGATACCAGGAGGTCCAGGGATACGCAGTATTTT	CATSDTRRSRDTQYF	15	.	TRBV24-1	many	TRBJ2-3
TGTGCCAGCAGCTTAGGGGGCCAGTATTTT	CASSLGGQYF	10	.	TRBV7-2	many	TRBJ2-3
TGCAGCGTGGGCCGGACAGAAGCACAGGAGACCCAGTACTTC	CSVGRTEAQETQYF	14	.	TRBV29-1	.	TRBJ2-5
TGTGCCAGCAGCGCAATCGACGGCTATGGCTACACCTTC	CASSAIDGYGYTF	13	.	TRBV9	.	TRBJ1-2
TGCAGTGCTAGAGTAGGGCTGGATGGCTACACCTTC	CSARVGLDGYTF	12	.	TRBV20-1	many	TRBJ1-2
TGTGCCAGCAGTTTACGGAGGGGGGGGTACAATGAGCAGTTCTTC	CASSLRRGGYNEQFF	15	.	TRBV12-3/TRBV12-4	many	TRBJ2-1
TGTGCCAGCAGCCCTCCCGACAGGGATGGTGGCTACACCTTC	CASSPPDRDGGYTF	14	TRBD1	TRBV25-1	medium-sized	TRBJ1-2
TGTGCCATCAGTCCAGCGGAGTACTCCTACAATGAGCAGTTCTTC	CAISPAEYSYNEQFF	15	.	TRBV10-3	.	TRBJ2-1
TGTGCCAGCAGGGTCGATAGCTCTGGAAACACCATATATTTT	CASRVDSSGNTIYF	14	.	TRBV28	.	TRBJ1-3
TGCAGTGCTAGAGGGACTGGAAGCGGGAGGACAGATACGCAGTATTTT	CSARGTGSGRTDTQYF	16	TRBD2	TRBV20-1	medium-sized	TRBJ2-3
TGTGCCAGCAGCTTAACAGGGCGACGGGACGAGCAGTACTTC	CASSLTGRRDEQYF	14	.	TRBV7-3	many	TRBJ2-7
TGTGCCTGGGGGGACCCAAACACCGGGGAGCTGTTTTTT	CAWGDPNTGELFF	13	.	TRBV30	few	TRBJ2-2
TGCAGTGCTAGGAGGGACAGCCCCTACGAGCAGTACTTC	CSARRDSPYEQYF	13	TRBD1	TRBV20-1	many	TRBJ2-7
TGTGCCAGTGGGACTAGCGGTAACAATGAGCAGTTCTTC	CASGTSGNNEQFF	13	TRBD2	TRBV19	medium-sized	TRBJ2-1
TGCAGTGCTAGAGAGAAACTAGCGTCCCGATTCTACAATGAGCAGTTCTTC	CSAREKLASRFYNEQFF	17	TRBD2	TRBV20-1	many	TRBJ2-1
TGTGCCAGCAGACGGACAGGGAACACTGAAGCTTTCTTT	CASRRTGNTEAFF	13	TRBD1	TRBV6-4	many	TRBJ1-1
TGTGCCAGCAGTGAACGCCAGCTCTACGAGCAGTACTTC	CASSERQLYEQYF	13	.	TRBV6-1	many	TRBJ2-7
TGCAGTGCTAGCACCGGGACTAGCGGGGGGGACGCCGGGGAGCTGTTTTTT	CSASTGTSGGDAGELFF	17	TRBD2	TRBV20-1	many	TRBJ2-2
TGTGCCACCAGCAGAGCCACGGGGGGCCCGATCTCTGGGGCCAACGTCCTGACTTTC	CATSRATGGPISGANVLTF	19	.	TRBV15	.	TRBJ2-6
TGTGCCAGCAGCCCGAGGACAGTTAAAGAGACCCAGTACTTC	CASSPRTVKETQYF	14	.	TRBV11-1	medium-sized	TRBJ2-5
TGTGCCAGCAGCTCCCAGACAGGGGTGAACACTGAAGCTTTCTTT	CASSSQTGVNTEAFF	15	TRBD1	TRBV7-9	many	TRBJ1-1
TGTGCCAGCAGCTTCGGACAGGGGAACAATGAGCAGTTCTTC	CASSFGQGNNEQFF	14	TRBD1	TRBV7-3	many	TRBJ2-1
TGTGCCAGCACGGGTAGAGCTAACTATGGCTACACCTTC	CASTGRANYGYTF	13	.	TRBV7-2	.	TRBJ1-2
TGTGCCAGCAGCCGTCCCCGGACAGGAGGCACTGAAGCTTTCTTT	CASSRPRTGGTEAFF	15	TRBD1	TRBV28	medium-sized	TRBJ1-1
TGTGCCATCAGCTCAGGGACTAGCGGTAACCCCTACGAGCAGTACTTC	CAISSGTSGNPYEQYF	16	TRBD2	TRBV10-3	few	TRBJ2-7
TGTGCCACCAGTGATTTGCAATCCGGGACTAGCGATTGGGAGCAGTTCTTC	CATSDLQSGTSDWEQFF	17	TRBD2	TRBV24-1	large	TRBJ2-1
TGTGCCAGCAGCCAAGGGAACCGTAATGAAAAACTGTTTTTT	CASSQGNRNEKLFF	14	.	TRBV3-1	.	TRBJ1-4
TGTGCCAGCAGTGGAGGACAGGGGAATTCACCCCTCCACTTT	CASSGGQGNSPLHF	14	TRBD1	TRBV2	many	TRBJ1-6
TGTGCCAGCAGTTTCACGGTTGCCGGGCCCCAGCATTTT	CASSFTVAGPQHF	13	.	TRBV27	many	TRBJ1-5